Listed below are T cell receptor beta chains from one sample, sequenced in a study of CD8+CD57+ T cells in acquired aplastic anemia. TCRdb used MiXCR to reprocess the reads, holding one entry per CDR3 protein. The sample records under 350,000 distinct CDR3 sequences, roughly 50% being singletons. The sequenced sample consisted of sorted CD4+, CD8+, or CD8+CD57+ T cells (not recorded which) from PBMCs. The receptors originated from a human donor with severe aplastic anemia or a healthy control (not recorded which). CDR3s include the opening cysteine and the closing phenylalanine or tryptophan. D genes are given only for firm matches. Clone size is shown for a subset of rows, as once, few, many or a class of expanded clone.

j_gene: TRBJ2-1
v_gene: TRBV20-1
d_gene: TRBD2
abundance: NA
CDR3nt: TGCAGTGCAAGAGGACTAGCGGGTACCAGCTCCTACAATGAGCAGTTCTTC
CDR3aa: CSARGLAGTSSYNEQFF

j_gene: TRBJ1-2
v_gene: TRBV18
d_gene: TRBD1
abundance: few
CDR3nt: TGTGCCAGCTCTCCCGCACAGGGGAACTATGGCTGCACCTTC
CDR3aa: CASSPAQGNYGCTF

j_gene: TRBJ1-6
v_gene: TRBV5-1
d_gene: NA
abundance: NA
CDR3nt: TGCGCCAGCAGCTTGGGGCTAATGGGGCATAATTTACCCCTCCACTTT
CDR3aa: CASSLGLMGHNLPLHF

j_gene: TRBJ1-1
v_gene: TRBV7-8
d_gene: NA
abundance: NA
CDR3nt: TGTGCCAGCAGCTCCCCCGTGGGAGAGAACACTGAAGCTTTCTTT
CDR3aa: CASSSPVGENTEAFF

j_gene: TRBJ1-1
v_gene: TRBV20-1
d_gene: NA
abundance: NA
CDR3nt: TGCAGTGCTAGAGGCCAGGGGTATGAAGCTTTCTTT
CDR3aa: CSARGQGYEAFF

j_gene: TRBJ1-6
v_gene: TRBV20-1
d_gene: TRBD1
abundance: many
CDR3nt: TGCAGTGCCGGGACAGGGGGCGACTCACCCCTCCACTTT
CDR3aa: CSAGTGGDSPLHF

j_gene: TRBJ2-5
v_gene: TRBV29-1
d_gene: TRBD2
abundance: NA
CDR3nt: TGCAGCGTTCAACGGGGGGACCCACAAGAGACCCAGTACTTC
CDR3aa: CSVQRGDPQETQYF

j_gene: TRBJ2-7
v_gene: TRBV7-9
d_gene: NA
abundance: few
CDR3nt: TGTGCCAGCAGCTTTAGCGGGGACAGCTCCTACGAGCAGTACTTC
CDR3aa: CASSFSGDSSYEQYF

j_gene: TRBJ2-5
v_gene: TRBV10-3
d_gene: NA
abundance: NA
CDR3nt: TGTGCCAGTTCGGACAGCAGAAGTCTTCAAGAGACCCAGTACTTC
CDR3aa: CASSDSRSLQETQYF

j_gene: TRBJ2-3
v_gene: TRBV11-2
d_gene: NA
abundance: many
CDR3nt: TGTGCCAGCAGCGTGACAACCACAGATACGCAGTATTTT
CDR3aa: CASSVTTTDTQYF

j_gene: TRBJ1-2
v_gene: TRBV5-6
d_gene: NA
abundance: NA
CDR3nt: TGTGCCAGCAGCTTGACTCCCGGGAGGGAAAGGGCTCATGGCTACACCTTC
CDR3aa: CASSLTPGRERAHGYTF

j_gene: TRBJ1-5
v_gene: TRBV10-3
d_gene: TRBD1
abundance: many
CDR3nt: TGTGCCATCAGTCGGACAGGGGGCAATCAGCCCCAGCATTTT
CDR3aa: CAISRTGGNQPQHF

j_gene: TRBJ2-1
v_gene: TRBV5-1
d_gene: TRBD2
abundance: NA
CDR3nt: TGCGCCAGCAGCATAACTAGCGGGAGCTCCTACAATGAGCAGTTCTTC
CDR3aa: CASSITSGSSYNEQFF

j_gene: TRBJ2-3
v_gene: TRBV12-3/TRBV12-4
d_gene: NA
abundance: NA
CDR3nt: TGTGCCAGCCTGAGGGTGGGGACGGCGGAGACAGATACGCAGTCTTTT
CDR3aa: CASLRVGTAETDTQSF

j_gene: TRBJ1-2
v_gene: TRBV20-1
d_gene: NA
abundance: NA
CDR3nt: TGCAGTGCTAGGGATTACAGAGACTATGGCTACACCTTC
CDR3aa: CSARDYRDYGYTF

j_gene: TRBJ2-1
v_gene: TRBV2
d_gene: TRBD1
abundance: NA
CDR3nt: TGTGCCAGCAGTACCACCGGGACAGGCGGCTCGAGGCAGTTCTTC
CDR3aa: CASSTTGTGGSRQFF

j_gene: TRBJ2-2
v_gene: TRBV7-2
d_gene: NA
abundance: many
CDR3nt: TGTGCCAGCAGCGCGACCGGGACTCGGAACACCGGGGAGCTGTTTTTT
CDR3aa: CASSATGTRNTGELFF

j_gene: TRBJ2-5
v_gene: TRBV7-9
d_gene: NA
abundance: NA
CDR3nt: TGTGCCAGCAGCTTATTGGCGGAGCGGACGCAAGAGACCCAGTACTTC
CDR3aa: CASSLLAERTQETQYF

j_gene: TRBJ1-1
v_gene: TRBV7-2
d_gene: NA
abundance: NA
CDR3nt: TGTGCCAGCAGTCTGTCAGGGGACACTGAAGCTTTCTTT
CDR3aa: CASSLSGDTEAFF

j_gene: TRBJ2-7
v_gene: TRBV5-1
d_gene: NA
abundance: few
CDR3nt: TGCGCCAGCAGCTTTACAGGGACTTTTGACGAGCAGTACTTC
CDR3aa: CASSFTGTFDEQYF

j_gene: TRBJ2-7
v_gene: TRBV6-1
d_gene: NA
abundance: many
CDR3nt: TGTGCCAGCAGTGAAACGGCTTACAGGGACGGAGGCCTTTACGAGCAGTACTTC
CDR3aa: CASSETAYRDGGLYEQYF

j_gene: TRBJ2-6
v_gene: TRBV10-3
d_gene: NA
abundance: NA
CDR3nt: TGTGCCATCAGTGAGAAACAGGGGGCCAACGTCCTGACTTTC
CDR3aa: CAISEKQGANVLTF

j_gene: TRBJ2-5
v_gene: TRBV7-9
d_gene: NA
abundance: NA
CDR3nt: TGTGCCAGCAGCTCTACTAGCTGGGGGCAGGTGGAGACCCAGTACTTC
CDR3aa: CASSSTSWGQVETQYF

j_gene: TRBJ2-7
v_gene: TRBV20-1
d_gene: TRBD2
abundance: many
CDR3nt: TGCAGTGCTAGATCGCTAGCGGGGGCCGGGGGGTACGAGCAGTACTTC
CDR3aa: CSARSLAGAGGYEQYF

j_gene: TRBJ2-1
v_gene: TRBV14
d_gene: TRBD2
abundance: NA
CDR3nt: TGTGCCAGCAGCTCGAGAGGGACTATCCCGTACAATGAGCAGTTCTTC
CDR3aa: CASSSRGTIPYNEQFF

j_gene: TRBJ2-1
v_gene: TRBV20-1
d_gene: TRBD2
abundance: NA
CDR3nt: TGCAGTGCTAGAGTAGACCAGCGGGGGGCAGGCAATGAGCAGTTCTTC
CDR3aa: CSARVDQRGAGNEQFF

j_gene: TRBJ2-1
v_gene: TRBV20-1
d_gene: TRBD2
abundance: NA
CDR3nt: TGCAGTGCCAGCAACACGGGACTAGCTCACAATGAGCAGTTCTTC
CDR3aa: CSASNTGLAHNEQFF

j_gene: TRBJ2-3
v_gene: TRBV4-3
d_gene: NA
abundance: many
CDR3nt: TGCGCCAGCAGCCAAGATGCCGGGTTGGCGCAGTATTTT
CDR3aa: CASSQDAGLAQYF

j_gene: TRBJ2-6
v_gene: TRBV19
d_gene: NA
abundance: NA
CDR3nt: TGTGCCAGTAGTATAATAGCGGCTGGGGCCAACGTCCTGACTTTC
CDR3aa: CASSIIAAGANVLTF

j_gene: TRBJ2-7
v_gene: TRBV11-2
d_gene: TRBD1
abundance: NA
CDR3nt: TGTGCCAGCAGGAAACTACAGGGGGCCTACGAGCAGTACTTC
CDR3aa: CASRKLQGAYEQYF

j_gene: TRBJ1-4
v_gene: TRBV25-1
d_gene: NA
abundance: NA
CDR3nt: TGTGCCAGCAGTCGAATGGGGACCCTAACAGGAGAACTGTTTTTT
CDR3aa: CASSRMGTLTGELFF

j_gene: TRBJ1-2
v_gene: TRBV29-1
d_gene: NA
abundance: NA
CDR3nt: TGCAGCGCAGGCCCCAACTGGTCGGGGGTAGGTGGCTACACCTTC
CDR3aa: CSAGPNWSGVGGYTF

j_gene: TRBJ1-6
v_gene: TRBV5-1
d_gene: NA
abundance: NA
CDR3nt: TGTGCCAGCAGCTCCAAGAATAATTCACCCCTCCACTTT
CDR3aa: CASSSKNNSPLHF

j_gene: TRBJ2-7
v_gene: TRBV20-1
d_gene: TRBD1
abundance: many
CDR3nt: TGCAGTGCTAGAGACGTGGGACAGGGGGCCTACGAGCAGTACTTC
CDR3aa: CSARDVGQGAYEQYF

j_gene: TRBJ2-1
v_gene: TRBV4-3
d_gene: TRBD2
abundance: many
CDR3nt: TGCGCCAGCAGCCCCTTCCGTGCGGGGGGGTCATACAATGAGCAGTTCTTC
CDR3aa: CASSPFRAGGSYNEQFF

j_gene: TRBJ1-5
v_gene: TRBV19
d_gene: NA
abundance: NA
CDR3nt: TGTGCCAGTAGTACGGGGGACCAAAAGCCCCAGCATTTT
CDR3aa: CASSTGDQKPQHF

j_gene: TRBJ2-3
v_gene: TRBV20-1
d_gene: NA
abundance: few
CDR3nt: TGCAGTGCTCCAAAGGCTGGCCTCGGCACAGATACGCAGTATTTT
CDR3aa: CSAPKAGLGTDTQYF

j_gene: TRBJ1-1
v_gene: TRBV11-2
d_gene: NA
abundance: many
CDR3nt: TGTGCCAGCAGCTTTACTTTAGAGAGCTTCGGTGAAGCTTTCTTT
CDR3aa: CASSFTLESFGEAFF

j_gene: TRBJ2-3
v_gene: TRBV9
d_gene: NA
abundance: NA
CDR3nt: TGTGCCAGCAGCGAGGGGGGTTTCACAGATACGCAGTATTTT
CDR3aa: CASSEGGFTDTQYF

j_gene: TRBJ2-2
v_gene: TRBV4-2
d_gene: NA
abundance: many
CDR3nt: TGTGCCAGCAGCCAAGAAATAGGGGCTGTCGGGGAGCTGTTTTTT
CDR3aa: CASSQEIGAVGELFF

j_gene: TRBJ1-1
v_gene: TRBV2
d_gene: TRBD1
abundance: NA
CDR3nt: TGTGCCAGCAGTTATACAGGGGGTGGCACTGAAGCTTTCTTT
CDR3aa: CASSYTGGGTEAFF